The clone carrying this TCR beta chain was seen once. The data derive from a study of B cell selection in AIRE deficiency. The regulatory T cell sort gate was CD4+CD25hiCD127low/negative. As handled by the study authors: Patients' Tregs yielded 5.8x10^4 or so distinct TCRbeta sequences; donors' 9.56x10^4. TCRdb's copy holds only in-frame clones and misses some; the assay was immunoSEQ multiplex PCR. From that table come the V and J calls and clone size; the DNA was used to work out D and trimming. This table holds roughly 22,000 clones, 94% found once. The TCR was taken from a human donor with AIRE deficiency. What was sequenced was Tregs sorted from PBMCs.

In DNA form, the CDR3 reads TGCAGTGCCACGAGAGGCACTGGCTACACCTTC. Amino acid sequence: CSATRGTGYTF. The rearrangement links TRBV20-1 to TRBJ1-2; D is undetermined. Trimming stripped 6 bases from V and 7 bases from J, with 12 bases between. Germline V gene data show CDR1 as DFQATT and CDR2 as SNEGSKA (reference sequence). There are 11 residues in the CDR3.